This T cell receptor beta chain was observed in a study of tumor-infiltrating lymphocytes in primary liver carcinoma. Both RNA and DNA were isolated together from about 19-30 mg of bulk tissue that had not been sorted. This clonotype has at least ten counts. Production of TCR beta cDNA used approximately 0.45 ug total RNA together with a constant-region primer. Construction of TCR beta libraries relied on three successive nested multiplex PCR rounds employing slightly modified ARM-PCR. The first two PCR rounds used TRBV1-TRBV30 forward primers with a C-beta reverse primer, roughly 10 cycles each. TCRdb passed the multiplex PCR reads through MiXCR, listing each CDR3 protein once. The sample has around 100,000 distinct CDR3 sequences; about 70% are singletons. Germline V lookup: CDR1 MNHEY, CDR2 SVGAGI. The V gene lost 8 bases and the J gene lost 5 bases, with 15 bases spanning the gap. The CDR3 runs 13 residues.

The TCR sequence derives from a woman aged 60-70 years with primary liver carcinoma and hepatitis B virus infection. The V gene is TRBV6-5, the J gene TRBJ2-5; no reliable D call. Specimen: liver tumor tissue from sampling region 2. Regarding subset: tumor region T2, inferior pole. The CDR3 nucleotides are TGTGCCAGCGGCACCGCGGTGGGGGAGACCCAGTACTTC. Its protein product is CASGTAVGETQYF.